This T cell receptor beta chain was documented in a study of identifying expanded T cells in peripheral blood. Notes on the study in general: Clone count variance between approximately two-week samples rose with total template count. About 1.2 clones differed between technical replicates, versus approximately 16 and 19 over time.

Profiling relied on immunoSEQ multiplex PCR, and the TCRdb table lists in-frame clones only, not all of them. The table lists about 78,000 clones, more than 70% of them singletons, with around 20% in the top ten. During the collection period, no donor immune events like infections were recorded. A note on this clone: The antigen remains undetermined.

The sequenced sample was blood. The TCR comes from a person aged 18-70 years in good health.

The CDR3 DNA is TGTGCCAGCAGCCCTGGACGGGGGGTCGAGCCCCAGCATTTT. This gives the protein CASSPGRGVEPQHF. V and J are TRBV7-8 and TRBJ1-5; D is possibly TRBD1 (5 bases). Trimming took off 5 bases at V and 8 bases at J, with 16 bases between the two ends. The V gene's germline CDR1 is SGHVS and CDR2 FQNEAQ. This CDR3 spans 14 amino acids.